The 22 T cell receptor beta chains listed next were all sequenced from one sample in a study of blood T cell repertoires in COVID-19. Assay used: immunoSEQ multiplex PCR; TCRdb lists only in-frame clones, some missing. The data hold some 90,000 clones, with roughly 85% observed a single time. The sample taken for sequencing was peripheral blood. The receptors stem from a human donor in a cohort sampled during active COVID-19.

The rearrangement uses TRBV27 and TRBJ1-5; D is unclear. Germline loops: CDR1 MNHEY, CDR2 SMNVEV (reference sequence). This CDR3 spans 15 amino acids. Trimming pared 0 bases from V and 3 bases from J, leaving 9 bases between. This chain's CDR3 is CASSLSAAPNQPQHF. In DNA, the CDR3 is TGTGCCAGCAGTTTATCAGCGGCGCCCAATCAGCCCCAGCATTTT.

This clone was observed once. This chain links TRBV5-1 with TRBJ2-1; 13 bases are shared with TRBD2. With 0 bases clipped from V and 7 bases from J, the junction kept 7 bases outside the gene matches. CDR1 SGHRS and CDR2 YFSETQ come from the germline V gene. The CDR3 is 17 residues long. CDR3 region: CASSLGLAGGPFNEQFF. The CDR3 DNA is TGCGCCAGCAGCTTGGGACTAGCGGGAGGTCCTTTTAATGAGCAGTTCTTC.

The J gene is TRBJ1-1, the V gene TRBV7-6, with D tentatively TRBD1 (5 bases). CDR1 is SGHVS, CDR2 FNYEAQ, per germline. The CDR3 consists of 17 residues. V was cut by 1 base and J by 0 bases, with 15 bases left in between. The CDR3 bases are TGTGCCAGCAGCTTAGGGTCGTCGGGGGAAATGAACACTGAAGCTTTCTTT. Its protein is CASSLGSSGEMNTEAFF.

V is TRBV3-1 (or the pseudogene TRBV3-2) and J is TRBJ2-7; a possible D gene is TRBD1 (6 bases). Trimming removed 3 bases at V and 5 bases at J, with 17 bases between. From germline, CDR1 is LGHDT and CDR2 YNNKEL (reference sequence). The CDR3 totals 15 residues. The CDR3 sequence is CASSQGSGTYDEQYF. CDR3 DNA: TGTGCCAGCAGCCAGGGGTCCGGGACATATGACGAGCAGTACTTC.

The chain is built from TRBV4-1 and TRBJ2-2; 11 positions agree with TRBD1. CDR1 is MGHRA, CDR2 YSYEKL, per germline. This CDR3 is built from 18 residues. Trimming at V came to 4 bases and at J to 1 base, leaving 8 bases not matched to a gene. The DNA of the CDR3 is TGCGCCAGCAGCCTTGGACAGGGGGCTGGCGGGAACACCGGGGAGCTGTTTTTT. Its protein product is CASSLGQGAGGNTGELFF.

The chain is built from TRBV20-1 and TRBJ2-7; TRBD2 matches 7 bases. Germline CDR1 reads DFQATT; CDR2 reads SNEGSKA (reference sequence). V was clipped by 3 bases and J by 1 base; unmatched bases: 9. The CDR3 extends over 15 amino acids. CDR3 in amino acids: CSASRASSGSYEQYF. The CDR3, as DNA: TGCAGTGCTAGTAGGGCATCTAGCGGATCCTACGAGCAGTACTTC.

This chain links TRBV11-2 with TRBJ2-7; perhaps TRBD1 as D (6 bases). This CDR3 contains 15 residues. Trimming removed 1 base at V and 0 bases at J, with 10 bases between. Germline assignment: CDR1 SGHAT and CDR2 FQNNGV. CDR3 DNA: TGTGCCAGCAGCTTAGCGACAGGAAGCTCCTACGAGCAGTACTTC. This gives the protein CASSLATGSSYEQYF.

This chain links TRBV9 with TRBJ2-3; possibly TRBD1 for D (5 bases). The CDR3 totals 13 residues. The germline CDR1 and CDR2 sequences are SGDLS and YYNGEE. V gave up 2 bases and J gave up 4 bases, with 8 bases separating them. CDR3 residues: CASSVATADTQYF. CDR3 in DNA: TGTGCCAGCAGCGTGGCGACAGCAGATACGCAGTATTTT.

The J gene is TRBJ1-6, the V gene TRBV28; unclear D gene. V gave up 4 bases and J gave up 9 bases, with 7 bases separating them. Germline values: CDR1 MDHEN, CDR2 SYDVKM. This CDR3 is built from 12 residues. The CDR3 DNA sequence: TGTGCCAGCAGTTACAGTAGTTCACCCCTCCACTTT. This translates into CASSYSSSPLHF. Based on the CDR3 plus reference TRBV28 and TRBJ1-6, the full variable domain is DVKVTQSSRYLVKRTGEKVFLECVQDMDHENMFWYRQDPGLGLRLIYFSYDVKMKEKGDIPEGYSVSREKKERFSLILESASTNQTSMYLCASSYSSSPLHFGNGTRLTVT.

Only a few counts were recorded for this clone. The V call is TRBV2, the J call TRBJ2-1, with TRBD2 as a possible D gene (5 bases). The V gene's germline CDR1 is SNHLY and CDR2 FYNNEI. The CDR3 runs 13 residues. Trimming removed 7 bases from V and 8 bases from J, with 15 bases in between. The CDR3 DNA reads TGTGCCAGCATGACGGGATGGCGCGATGAGCAGTTCTTC. This encodes CASMTGWRDEQFF.

This clone was recorded only once. The gene calls are TRBV18 and TRBJ2-2; a weak D match, TRBD1 (7 bases). Germline-derived CDR1 and CDR2 are KGHSH and LQKENI. V was pared by 0 bases and J by 3 bases, with 14 bases between. The CDR3 totals 17 residues. CDR3 sequence reads: CASSPPGGDRHTGELFF. The CDR3 nucleotides read TGTGCCAGCTCACCACCGGGCGGGGACAGACACACCGGGGAGCTGTTTTTT.

The chain joins TRBV28 to TRBJ1-1, with D possibly being TRBD1 (5 bases). V gave up 10 bases and J gave up 3 bases, with 15 bases separating them. The CDR3 is 13 amino acids. CDR1 and CDR2 from the germline V gene are MDHEN and SYDVKM. CDR3 sequence: CAIIPGGDTEAFF. DNA of the CDR3: TGTGCCATTATTCCCGGGGGGGACACTGAAGCTTTCTTT.

This clone was recorded once. The chain employs TRBV27 and TRBJ2-5; 8 bases fit TRBD2. The CDR3 runs 13 residues. J was trimmed by 7 bases and V by 5 bases; bases with no gene match: 6. Germline CDR1 MNHEY, CDR2 SMNVEV (reference sequence). CDR3 region: CASSLYAGGTQYF. CDR3 DNA sequence: TGTGCCAGCAGTCTCTATGCGGGGGGGACCCAGTACTTC.

This clone has a handful of counts. The V gene is TRBV19, the J gene TRBJ2-7, with 8 bases matching TRBD2. V dropped 4 bases and J dropped 3; count of bases not matched to a gene: 5. CDR1 is LNHDA, CDR2 SQIVND, per germline (reference sequence). CDR3 length equals 14 residues. CDR3 protein: CASSSRTSFYEQYF. The CDR3 DNA reads TGTGCCAGTAGTAGTAGGACTAGCTTCTACGAGCAGTACTTC.

In this sample, this clone turned up once. The chain carries TRBV10-2 and TRBJ2-7, with 8 bases matching TRBD2. The CDR3 length is 15 residues. Trimming cost V 3 bases and J 0 bases; bases outside gene matches: 4. From germline, CDR1 is WSHSY and CDR2 SAAADI. This chain's CDR3 is CASSEIREGSYEQYF. In nucleotides, the CDR3 is TGCGCCAGCAGTGAAATCCGGGAGGGCTCCTACGAGCAGTACTTC.

This chain links TRBV3-1 (or the pseudogene TRBV3-2) with TRBJ2-1, with 9 positions matching TRBD2. Germline-derived CDR1 and CDR2 are LGHDT and YNNKEL (reference sequence). J gave up 7 bases and V 0 bases, and 7 bases lay outside the gene matches. The CDR3 has 16 residues. The CDR3 DNA is TGTGCCAGCAGCCAAGATCGCGGGGGGGCAGGGAATGAGCAGTTCTTC. Translating it yields CASSQDRGGAGNEQFF.

The chain uses TRBV5-5 and TRBJ2-7; maybe TRBD2 (7 bases). The V gene lost 2 bases and the J gene lost 1 base, with 10 bases spanning the gap. This CDR3 contains 14 residues. Germline V lookup: CDR1 SGHKS, CDR2 YYEKEE (reference sequence). The CDR3 protein is CASSFGGRSYEQYF. The CDR3 DNA is TGTGCCAGCAGCTTCGGGGGGCGATCCTACGAGCAGTACTTC.

The rearrangement joins TRBV18 to TRBJ1-2; perhaps TRBD1 as D (6 bases). CDR3 length equals 12 residues. The germline gives CDR1 KGHSH, CDR2 LQKENI. Trimming left V 6 bases short and J 3 bases short, with 8 bases between. CDR3 nucleotides: TGTGCCAGCTCTGACAGGTACTATGGCTACACCTTC. It encodes CASSDRYYGYTF.

This clone has more than one count but fewer than ten. The chain combines TRBV2 with TRBJ2-7, with D possibly TRBD2 on 6 matching bases. Germline lookup yields CDR1 SNHLY and CDR2 FYNNEI. V dropped 3 bases and J dropped 7 bases, with 7 bases sitting between them. The CDR3 runs 11 residues. CDR3 region: CASSDGGEQYF. In nucleotides, the CDR3 is TGTGCCAGCAGTGATGGGGGGGAGCAGTACTTC.

In regard to this clone: The sample has other DNA sequences that encode this CDR3 too. The genes are TRBV2 and TRBJ2-3; tentatively, D is TRBD1 (5 bases). Germline V CDR1 and CDR2: SNHLY, FYNNEI. Trimming took 5 bases from V and 1 from J, leaving 7 bases between them. The length of the CDR3 is 13 residues. The CDR3, as DNA: TGTGCCAGCAGTCAACAGGGCACAGATACGCAGTATTTT. The encoded protein is CASSQQGTDTQYF.

The chain is built from TRBV5-4 and TRBJ2-7, with 10 bases fitting TRBD2. Germline V CDR1 and CDR2: SGHNT, YYREEE (reference sequence). This CDR3 has 15 residues. The V gene end was trimmed by 1 base and the J gene end by 1 base; junction bases not matched to a gene: 2. As DNA, the CDR3 is TGTGCCAGCAGCTTGACTAGCGGGACTTCCTACGAGCAGTACTTC. Its protein product is CASSLTSGTSYEQYF.

This chain joins TRBV7-9 and TRBJ2-7; 9 bases match TRBD1. Germline assignment: CDR1 SEHNR and CDR2 FQNEAQ (reference sequence). V lost 4 bases to trimming and J lost 3 bases; unmatched junction nucleotides: 13. This CDR3 spans 17 amino acids. CDR3: CASSSSTRTGAFYEQYF. CDR3 DNA sequence: TGTGCCAGCAGCTCCTCCACCCGGACAGGGGCCTTCTACGAGCAGTACTTC. Looking up the rest from reference TRBV7-9 and TRBJ2-7 gives the full variable domain: DTGVSQNPRHKITKRGQNVTFRCDPISEHNRLYWYRQTLGQGPEFLTYFQNEAQLEKSRLLSDRFSAERPKGSFSTLEIQRTEQGDSAMYLCASSSSTRTGAFYEQYFGPGTRLTVT.